The 7 T cell receptor beta chains below come from one sample, sequenced in a study of T cell repertoires in cytomegalovirus infection. Using its own MiXCR run on the reads, TCRdb lists one record per CDR3 protein. The sample gives around 210,000 distinct CDR3 sequences, under 8.5% of which show up once; around 6% is in the top ten. Specimen: PBMCs. The receptors come from a human donor in good health (CMV status not recorded). Some clones in this sample may be carry-over from other donors' samples.

This clonotype has a count of ten or more. The chain joins TRBV7-6 to TRBJ1-4; no firm D call. Germline loops: CDR1 SGHVS, CDR2 FNYEAQ. This CDR3 comprises 14 residues. V shed 1 base and J shed 5 bases, with 8 bases lying between them. The CDR3 nucleotides are TGTGCCAGCAGCTTAGGTCAGCAGAATGAAAAACTGTTTTTT. Its translation is CASSLGQQNEKLFF.

The CDR3 protein is CASSAVAGGLYNEQFF. CDR3 DNA sequence: TGTGCCAGCAGTGCCGTAGCGGGGGGGCTCTACAATGAGCAGTTCTTC. V and J are TRBV25-1 and TRBJ2-1; TRBD2 matches 11 bases. The CDR3 length is 16 residues. In germline, CDR1 is MGHDK, CDR2 SYGVNS. V was clipped by 4 bases and J by 3 bases; unmatched bases: 5.

Comment on this clonotype: A read error is possible here, since a much larger clone lies one base away. The rearrangement links TRBV11-2 to TRBJ1-3; D is unresolved. This CDR3 comprises 14 residues. V lost 1 base to trimming and J lost 7 bases, with 11 bases between them. From germline, CDR1 is SGHAT and CDR2 FQNNGV. The CDR3 spells CASSLGRGRNTIYF. The CDR3 DNA is TGTGCCAGCAGCTTAGGTCGGGGAAGGAACACCATATATTTT. Full variable domain (outside the CDR3, taken from reference TRBV11-2 and TRBJ1-3): EAGVAQSPRYKIIEKRQSVAFWCNPISGHATLYWYQQILGQGPKLLIQFQNNGVVDDSQLPKDRFSAERLKGVDSTLKIQPAKLEDSAVYLCASSLGRGRNTIYFGEGSWLTVV.

At least ten counts were recorded for this clonotype. The chain is built from TRBV2 and TRBJ1-6, with a tentative D call TRBD1 (5 bases). CDR1 and CDR2 (germline): SNHLY, FYNNEI. V was cut by 2 bases and J by 14 bases, with 10 bases left in between. This CDR3 is built from 12 residues. CDR3 loop: CASSEFGATLHF. For the CDR3, the DNA is TGTGCCAGCAGTGAATTTGGGGCCACCCTCCACTTT.

The CDR3 sequence: CASSKQADTQYF. In DNA form, the CDR3 reads TGTGCCAGTAGTAAGCAGGCAGATACGCAGTATTTT. The V call is TRBV19, the J call TRBJ2-3; D gene uncertain. Looked up from germline, CDR1 is LNHDA and CDR2 is SQIVND (reference sequence). The CDR3 is 12 amino acids. Trimming shortened V by 4 bases and J by 4 bases, and 6 bases separated the two germline ends.

This clonotype was counted ten times or more. The genes are TRBV5-1 and TRBJ2-2, with D perhaps TRBD2 (6 bases). Deletions cut 0 bases from V and 6 bases from J, with 18 bases between. CDR1 SGHRS and CDR2 YFSETQ come from the germline V gene. The CDR3 contains 17 residues. This CDR3 reads CASSLEPSGGIAGELFF. CDR3 DNA: TGCGCCAGCAGCTTGGAGCCTTCCGGGGGAATCGCCGGGGAGCTGTTTTTT.

In this sample, this clonotype turned up many times. The rearrangement links TRBV7-6 to TRBJ1-1, with a weak D call TRBD1 (6 bases). The V gene's germline CDR1 is SGHVS and CDR2 FNYEAQ. There are 13 residues in the CDR3. Trimming took off 5 bases at V and 3 bases at J, with 10 bases between the two ends. The CDR3 loop reads CASSRQEDTEAFF. The CDR3 nucleotides are TGTGCCAGCAGCCGACAGGAGGACACTGAAGCTTTCTTT. The full variable domain, in which reference TRBV7-6 and TRBJ1-1 provide the parts outside the CDR3, is GAGVSQSPRYKVTKRGQDVALRCDPISGHVSLYWYRQALGQGPEFLTYFNYEAQQDKSGLPNDRFSAERPEGSISTLTIQRTEQRDSAMYRCASSRQEDTEAFFGQGTRLTVV.